Listed below are T cell receptor beta chains from one sample, sequenced in a study of blood T cells in healthy people across ages. TCRdb fed the 5' RACE reads into MiXCR, producing one record per CDR3 protein. The sample holds around 870,000 distinct CDR3 sequences, 29% seen once. The specimen was blood. The receptors were sampled from a woman of 80 years or more in good health. The CDR3 runs from the conserved cysteine through the conserved F or W. Fields, in order: D gene, J gene, V gene, clone size, CDR3 DNA, CDR3 protein. D genes are given only for firm matches. Size tells how often a clone was seen (once, few, many) or the class of an expanded clone, and some rows leave it out.

- TRBJ2-7 TRBV18 - TGTGCCAGCTCACCACCGTTTACGGAGACCTACAATGAGCAGTACTTC CASSPPFTETYNEQYF
- TRBJ2-5 TRBV7-2 few TGTGCCAGCAGCTCAAAGGGGGGGGGAACCCAAGAGACCCAGTACTTC CASSSKGGGTQETQYF
- TRBJ2-3 TRBV12-3/TRBV12-4 many TGTGCCAGCAGTTTCGGCAGCGTGAGCACAGATACGCAGTATTTT CASSFGSVSTDTQYF
TRBD1 TRBJ1-4 TRBV2 once TGTGCCAGCCGGGACAGGACAACTAATAAAAAACTGTTTTTT CASRDRTTNKKLFF
- TRBJ1-6 TRBV18 - TGTGCCAGCTCACCAGGACGGAAAGGCTATAATTCACCCCTCCACTTT CASSPGRKGYNSPLHF
TRBD2 TRBJ2-3 TRBV7-2 many TGTGCCAGCAGCCGTTTTCGGGGGGTTAGCACAGATACGCAGTATTTT CASSRFRGVSTDTQYF
- TRBJ2-7 TRBV6-6 many TGTGCCAGCAGTGTCGCGGCTAACTACGAGCAGTACTTC CASSVAANYEQYF
- TRBJ1-6 TRBV11-2 - TGTGCCAGCAGCCGCGGACAGTTAGATTCACCCCTCCACTTT CASSRGQLDSPLHF
- TRBJ2-7 TRBV15 many TGTGCCACCAGCAGAGATCCCTACACGGGGCGGGAGCAGTACTTC CATSRDPYTGREQYF
- TRBJ2-1 TRBV14 few TGTGCCAGCAGCATGGACGGCAGCTCCTACAATGAGCAGTTCTTC CASSMDGSSYNEQFF
- TRBJ2-3 TRBV6-6 - TGTGCCAGCAGTTATTCTTTTGGCGGGGATGGCGCAGATACGCAGTATTTT CASSYSFGGDGADTQYF
TRBD1 TRBJ1-5 TRBV18 once TGTGCCAGCTCAGCCCTACAGGGGGAACATCGGCCCCAGCATTTT CASSALQGEHRPQHF
TRBD1 TRBJ1-4 TRBV7-8 - TGTGCCAGCAGCTTGAGGACAGGGGCTGAAAAACTGTTTTTT CASSLRTGAEKLFF
- TRBJ2-4 TRBV5-6 many TGTGCCAGCAGCCCCGGACAAAACATTCAGTACTTC CASSPGQNIQYF
- TRBJ1-3 TRBV5-1 few TGCGCCAGCAGCTTGGGGCCCTCTGGAAACACCATATATTTT CASSLGPSGNTIYF
- TRBJ1-2 TRBV6-5 many TGTGCCAGCAGTCCCCTACCGCGGGGTAGGAAGGGCTACACCTTC CASSPLPRGRKGYTF
- TRBJ2-7 TRBV6-1 many TGTGCCAGCACCCCTGACAGGATCCACGAGCAGTACTTC CASTPDRIHEQYF
- TRBJ2-7 TRBV11-2 - TGTGCCAGCAGCTTCTCGGACCTCTACGAGCAGTACTTC CASSFSDLYEQYF
TRBD1 TRBJ2-4 TRBV6-5 - TGTGCCGGCAGCTTACAGGGGGCCTTAGCCAAAAACATTCAGTACTTC CAGSLQGALAKNIQYF
- TRBJ2-1 TRBV24-1 - TGTGCCACCAGTGATCATCGGGGGGCGTATCCCTACAATGAGCAGTTCTTC CATSDHRGAYPYNEQFF
TRBD2 TRBJ2-1 TRBV20-1 - TGCGGTGCTAGAGATAGAGCGGGGTCCTACAATGAGCAGTTCTTC CGARDRAGSYNEQFF
- TRBJ2-5 TRBV7-2 - TGTGCCAGCCAGAGACTCGCCCAAGAGACCCAGTACTTC CASQRLAQETQYF
- TRBJ2-7 TRBV18 many TGTGCCAGCTCACCTAGCAGGGACGACGAGCAGTACTTC CASSPSRDDEQYF
TRBD1 TRBJ1-1 TRBV27 - TGTGCCAGCAGTCATTTCGCACAGGGGGCGAACACTGAAGCTTTCTTT CASSHFAQGANTEAFF
- TRBJ2-1 TRBV6-2/TRBV6-3 many TGTGCCAGCAGTTACGTGCGGGAGCAGTTCTTC CASSYVREQFF
- TRBJ1-5 TRBV27 few TGTGCCAGCAGTTACGGGGGGCGTCAGCCCCAGCATTTT CASSYGGRQPQHF
- TRBJ2-2 TRBV6-2/TRBV6-3 few TGTGCCAGCAGCCGTTGGGGGCCCGCCGGGGAGCTGTTTTTT CASSRWGPAGELFF
- TRBJ1-1 TRBV7-9 - TGTGCCAGCAGCTTGGAGGGGGTTGTAATTGAAGCTTTCTTT CASSLEGVVIEAFF
- TRBJ2-2 TRBV12-3/TRBV12-4 - TGTGCCAGCAGCGTTGGGGTAACCGGGGAGCTGTTTTTT CASSVGVTGELFF
- TRBJ1-2 TRBV6-2/TRBV6-3 many TGTGCCAGCAGTTATCAGGAGGATCGAGGCATTTACACCTTC CASSYQEDRGIYTF
- TRBJ1-5 TRBV7-2 many TGTGCCAGCAGCTTGACAGCAAATCAGCCCCAGCATTTT CASSLTANQPQHF
- TRBJ1-1 TRBV7-9 - TGTGCCAGCAGTCTGACTACGCCAGGGATAGTGGTGTTCTTT CASSLTTPGIVVFF
- TRBJ1-5 TRBV3-1 - TGTGCCAGCAGCCAAGTGCAGGGACTCAATCAGCCCCAGCATTTT CASSQVQGLNQPQHF
- TRBJ2-7 TRBV12-3/TRBV12-4 many TGTGCCAGCAGTTTAAACAGAAACTACGAGCAGTACTTC CASSLNRNYEQYF
TRBD2 TRBJ2-1 TRBV6-5 once TGTGCCGGCACCTCTCCCCTAGCGGGGGGCAACGAGCAGTTCTTC CAGTSPLAGGNEQFF